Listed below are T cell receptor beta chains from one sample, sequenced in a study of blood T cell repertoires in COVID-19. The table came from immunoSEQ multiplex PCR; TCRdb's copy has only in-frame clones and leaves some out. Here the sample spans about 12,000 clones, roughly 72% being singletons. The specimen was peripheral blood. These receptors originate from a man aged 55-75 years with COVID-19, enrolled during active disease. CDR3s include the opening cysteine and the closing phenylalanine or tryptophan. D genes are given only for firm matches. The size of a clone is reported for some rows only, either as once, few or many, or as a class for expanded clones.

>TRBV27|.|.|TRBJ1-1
TGTGCCAGCAGTTTGCGGGGGTTTGGCACTGAAGCTTTCTTT
CASSLRGFGTEAFF
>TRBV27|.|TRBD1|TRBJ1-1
TGTGCCAGCAGACAGGGGAGCACTGAAGCTTTCTTT
CASRQGSTEAFF
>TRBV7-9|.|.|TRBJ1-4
TGTGCCAGCAGCTTGGAGGAAAGGAATGAAAAACTGTTTTTT
CASSLEERNEKLFF
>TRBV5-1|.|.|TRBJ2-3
TGCGCCAGCAACCGGGCAGGGGTCACAGATACGCAGTATTTT
CASNRAGVTDTQYF
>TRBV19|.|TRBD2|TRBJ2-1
TGTGCCAGTAGTATTTGGACTAGCGGGGGCAATGAGCAGTTCTTC
CASSIWTSGGNEQFF
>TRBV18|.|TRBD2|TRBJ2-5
TGTGCCAGCTCACCACTTTGGGCTAGCGGAAAAGAGACCCAGTACTTC
CASSPLWASGKETQYF
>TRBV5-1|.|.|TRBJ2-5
TGCGCCAGCAGCTTGGCGGCAGGGGATCAAGAGACCCAGTACTTC
CASSLAAGDQETQYF
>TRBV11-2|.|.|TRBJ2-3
TGTGCCAGCAGCCCTCGACTAGGAGTAGATACGCAGTATTTT
CASSPRLGVDTQYF
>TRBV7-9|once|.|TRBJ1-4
TGTGCCAGCAGCCCCTGGGGGGGCGAAAAACTGTTTTTT
CASSPWGGEKLFF
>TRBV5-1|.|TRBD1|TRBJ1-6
TGCGCCAGCAGCTTGGACAGGGGGCGTTCGGATTATAATTCACCCCTCCACTTT
CASSLDRGRSDYNSPLHF
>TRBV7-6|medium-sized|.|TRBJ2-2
TGTGCCAGCAGCCCGTGGGGCGGGGCCGGGGACGTATCCTCGACCGGGGAGCTGTTTTTT
CASSPWGGAGDVSSTGELFF
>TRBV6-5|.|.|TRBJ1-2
TGTGCCAGCACAGGCATAGGAAATAATTATGGCTACACCTTC
CASTGIGNNYGYTF
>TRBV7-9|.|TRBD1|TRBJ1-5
TGTGCCAGCAGCTTAGACTCAGGGGGCGGCAATCAGCCCCAGCATTTT
CASSLDSGGGNQPQHF
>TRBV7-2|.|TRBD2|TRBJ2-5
TGTGCCAGCAGTACAAGAGAGCGGGGGGAGACCCAGTACTTC
CASSTRERGETQYF
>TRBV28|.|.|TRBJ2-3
TGTGCCAGCACCCCCCGGGCCGGAGGCGCCGGCACAGATACGCAGTATTTT
CASTPRAGGAGTDTQYF
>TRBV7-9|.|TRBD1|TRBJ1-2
TGTGCCAGTCCCGGGACAGGACCCTCTTATGGCTACACCTTC
CASPGTGPSYGYTF
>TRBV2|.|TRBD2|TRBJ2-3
TGTGCCAGCAGGATGGTCGGGGAGGGTGGCACAGATACGCAGTATTTT
CASRMVGEGGTDTQYF
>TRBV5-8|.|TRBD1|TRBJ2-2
TGTGCCAGCAGCTTGGGGACAGGGGGGACCGGGGAGCTGTTTTTT
CASSLGTGGTGELFF
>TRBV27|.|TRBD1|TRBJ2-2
TGTGCCAGCGGAGGCCAGACAGGGGGTGGGGCCGGGGAGCTGTTTTTT
CASGGQTGGGAGELFF
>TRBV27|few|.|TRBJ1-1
TGTGCCAGCAGTTTCACACAGAACACTGAAGCTTTCTTT
CASSFTQNTEAFF
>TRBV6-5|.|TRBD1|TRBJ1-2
TGTGCCAGCCGAAGGGAATCGGACAGGGTGGCCGGCTACACCTTC
CASRRESDRVAGYTF
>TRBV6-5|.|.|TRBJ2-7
TGTGCCAGCAGCCCCGCGCAGGCAGTCTACGAGCAGTACTTC
CASSPAQAVYEQYF
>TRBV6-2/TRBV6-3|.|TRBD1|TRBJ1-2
TGTGCCAGCAGCCCGACAGGGCTGGATGGCTACACCTTC
CASSPTGLDGYTF
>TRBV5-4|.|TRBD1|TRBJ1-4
TGTGCCAGCAGCTTTATGAGGGTACAGGGGGGTAATGAAAAACTGTTTTTT
CASSFMRVQGGNEKLFF
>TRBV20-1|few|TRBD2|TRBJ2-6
TGCAGTGCCAGTATTGGGGAGGGCCAGGGGGCCAACGTCCTGACTTTC
CSASIGEGQGANVLTF
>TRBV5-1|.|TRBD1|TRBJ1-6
TGCGCCAGCAGCTTGGAAGGTGGGACAGTTAATTCACCCCTCCACTTT
CASSLEGGTVNSPLHF
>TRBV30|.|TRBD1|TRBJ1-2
TGTGCCCGGATCGACAGGGGCCTTTTAGCTAACTATGGCTACACCTTC
CARIDRGLLANYGYTF
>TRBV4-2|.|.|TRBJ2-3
TGTGCCAGCAGCCAAGAGATCCAGGGTGCAGATACGCAGTATTTT
CASSQEIQGADTQYF